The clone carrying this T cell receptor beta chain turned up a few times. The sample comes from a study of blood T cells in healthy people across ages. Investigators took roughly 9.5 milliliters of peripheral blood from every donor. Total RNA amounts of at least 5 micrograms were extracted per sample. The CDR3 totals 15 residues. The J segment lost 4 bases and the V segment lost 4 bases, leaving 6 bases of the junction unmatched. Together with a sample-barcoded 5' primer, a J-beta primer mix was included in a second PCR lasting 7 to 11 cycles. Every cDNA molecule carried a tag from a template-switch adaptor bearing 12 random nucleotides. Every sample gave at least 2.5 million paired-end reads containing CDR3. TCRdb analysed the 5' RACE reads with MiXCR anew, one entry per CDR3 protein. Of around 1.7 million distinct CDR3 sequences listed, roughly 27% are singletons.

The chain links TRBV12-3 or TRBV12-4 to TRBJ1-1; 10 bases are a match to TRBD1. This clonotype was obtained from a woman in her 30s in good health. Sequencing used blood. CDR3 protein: CASSSRTGGITEAFF. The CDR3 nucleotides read TGTGCCAGCAGTTCCAGGACAGGGGGTATCACTGAAGCTTTCTTT.